The rows below give T cell receptor beta chains drawn from one sample of a study of CD8+ T cells in alopecia areata. Generated by immunoSEQ multiplex PCR, the TCRdb table keeps only in-frame clones and is missing some. The data hold 90,000 to 120,000 clones, with 55% to 70% observed a single time. Sequences were obtained from NKG2D-low CD8+ T cells sorted from blood. The receptors derive from a human donor with alopecia areata. CDR3s include the opening cysteine and the closing phenylalanine or tryptophan. The D gene is left open where the match is weak. Clone size appears in some rows only: once, few, many, or a class for an expanded clone.

V gene: TRBV19
D gene: NA
J gene: TRBJ2-1
clone size: NA
CDR3 protein: CASSTGSVNEQFF
CDR3 DNA: TGTGCCAGCTCCACCGGGAGTGTCAATGAGCAGTTCTTC

V gene: TRBV6-4
D gene: NA
J gene: TRBJ1-5
clone size: few
CDR3 protein: CASSVGNNQPQHF
CDR3 DNA: TGTGCCAGCAGTGTCGGGAACAATCAGCCCCAGCATTTT

V gene: TRBV7-8
D gene: TRBD2
J gene: TRBJ2-3
clone size: NA
CDR3 protein: CASNNPASGSADTQYF
CDR3 DNA: TGTGCCAGCAACAACCCGGCTAGCGGGAGCGCAGATACGCAGTATTTT

V gene: TRBV7-9
D gene: TRBD2
J gene: TRBJ2-7
clone size: NA
CDR3 protein: CASSYGTSGAYEQYF
CDR3 DNA: TGTGCCAGCAGTTACGGGACTAGCGGGGCCTACGAGCAGTACTTC

V gene: TRBV15
D gene: NA
J gene: TRBJ2-5
clone size: NA
CDR3 protein: CATSRDRTRQFQETQYF
CDR3 DNA: TGTGCCACCAGCAGAGACCGAACTCGACAGTTCCAAGAGACCCAGTACTTC

V gene: TRBV29-1
D gene: TRBD1
J gene: TRBJ1-1
clone size: NA
CDR3 protein: CSGEQGPTEAFF
CDR3 DNA: TGCAGCGGTGAACAGGGGCCCACTGAAGCTTTCTTT

V gene: TRBV5-1
D gene: TRBD1
J gene: TRBJ1-1
clone size: NA
CDR3 protein: CASSPGGNTEAFF
CDR3 DNA: TGCGCCAGCAGCCCAGGGGGCAACACTGAAGCTTTCTTT

V gene: TRBV4-1
D gene: NA
J gene: TRBJ2-7
clone size: few
CDR3 protein: CASSQVNGDEQYF
CDR3 DNA: TGCGCCAGCAGCCAAGTTAACGGGGACGAGCAGTACTTC

V gene: TRBV28
D gene: NA
J gene: TRBJ2-5
clone size: NA
CDR3 protein: CASSLLWGTETQYF
CDR3 DNA: TGTGCCAGCAGTTTATTATGGGGAACGGAGACCCAGTACTTC

V gene: TRBV2
D gene: NA
J gene: TRBJ1-1
clone size: NA
CDR3 protein: CASSVRMNTEAFF
CDR3 DNA: TGTGCCAGCAGTGTAAGGATGAACACTGAAGCTTTCTTT

V gene: TRBV5-1
D gene: TRBD1
J gene: TRBJ2-3
clone size: NA
CDR3 protein: CASSVAGQVTDTQYF
CDR3 DNA: TGCGCCAGCAGCGTGGCGGGACAGGTCACAGATACGCAGTATTTT

V gene: TRBV4-1
D gene: TRBD2
J gene: TRBJ2-7
clone size: NA
CDR3 protein: CASSPPGTSGEQYF
CDR3 DNA: TGCGCCAGCAGCCCCCCCGGGACTAGCGGCGAGCAGTACTTC

V gene: TRBV5-4
D gene: NA
J gene: TRBJ2-1
clone size: NA
CDR3 protein: CASRETSNEQFF
CDR3 DNA: TGTGCCAGCAGAGAGACTTCCAATGAGCAGTTCTTC

V gene: TRBV14
D gene: TRBD2
J gene: TRBJ2-5
clone size: few
CDR3 protein: CASSQVGASGYQETQYF
CDR3 DNA: TGTGCCAGCAGCCAAGTCGGGGCTAGCGGTTACCAAGAGACCCAGTACTTC

V gene: TRBV5-6
D gene: NA
J gene: TRBJ2-7
clone size: NA
CDR3 protein: CASSFLQGEQYF
CDR3 DNA: TGTGCCAGCAGCTTCCTACAGGGCGAGCAGTACTTC

V gene: TRBV15
D gene: TRBD2
J gene: TRBJ2-7
clone size: once
CDR3 protein: CATSTRSRGEEQYF
CDR3 DNA: TGTGCCACCAGCACTCGTTCTCGGGGGGAAGAGCAGTACTTC

V gene: TRBV4-1
D gene: TRBD2
J gene: TRBJ2-7
clone size: NA
CDR3 protein: CASSQDRGRDYEQYF
CDR3 DNA: TGCGCCAGCAGCCAAGATCGCGGGAGGGACTACGAGCAGTACTTC

V gene: TRBV5-1
D gene: NA
J gene: TRBJ2-1
clone size: NA
CDR3 protein: CASSLVSSAYNEQFF
CDR3 DNA: TGCGCCAGCAGCTTGGTTAGTAGCGCGTACAATGAGCAGTTCTTC

V gene: TRBV6-5
D gene: TRBD2
J gene: TRBJ2-1
clone size: NA
CDR3 protein: CASSYLVAGVGEQFF
CDR3 DNA: TGTGCCAGCAGTTACTTGGTAGCGGGAGTAGGTGAGCAGTTCTTC

V gene: TRBV6-1
D gene: TRBD1
J gene: TRBJ1-5
clone size: NA
CDR3 protein: CASSSGQGGQPQHF
CDR3 DNA: TGTGCCAGCAGTTCAGGACAGGGAGGTCAGCCCCAGCATTTT

V gene: TRBV5-1
D gene: TRBD2
J gene: TRBJ2-5
clone size: NA
CDR3 protein: CASSLAGGPQETQYF
CDR3 DNA: TGCGCCAGCAGCTTGGCGGGAGGCCCCCAAGAGACCCAGTACTTC

V gene: TRBV4-2
D gene: NA
J gene: TRBJ2-1
clone size: NA
CDR3 protein: CASQGGTAPYNEQFF
CDR3 DNA: TGTGCCAGCCAAGGAGGAACGGCCCCCTACAATGAGCAGTTCTTC

V gene: TRBV30
D gene: TRBD1
J gene: TRBJ2-1
clone size: NA
CDR3 protein: CAWSSGQADEQFF
CDR3 DNA: TGTGCCTGGAGCTCGGGACAGGCTGATGAGCAGTTCTTC

V gene: TRBV9
D gene: NA
J gene: TRBJ1-2
clone size: NA
CDR3 protein: CASSARHVDIYGYTF
CDR3 DNA: TGTGCCAGCAGCGCCCGTCACGTGGACATCTATGGCTACACCTTC

V gene: TRBV4-1
D gene: NA
J gene: TRBJ2-3
clone size: few
CDR3 protein: CASSQVPGDTDTQYF
CDR3 DNA: TGCGCCAGCAGCCAAGTTCCCGGAGACACAGATACGCAGTATTTT

V gene: TRBV7-9
D gene: TRBD1
J gene: TRBJ2-6
clone size: NA
CDR3 protein: CASSTRQGRSSGANVLTF
CDR3 DNA: TGTGCCAGCAGCACCCGACAGGGAAGGAGCTCTGGGGCCAACGTCCTGACTTTC

V gene: TRBV6-5
D gene: TRBD1
J gene: TRBJ2-5
clone size: few
CDR3 protein: CASSYWTGTQETQYF
CDR3 DNA: TGTGCCAGCAGTTACTGGACAGGGACACAAGAGACCCAGTACTTC

V gene: TRBV7-9
D gene: NA
J gene: TRBJ1-2
clone size: NA
CDR3 protein: CASSDGYGGGYTF
CDR3 DNA: TGTGCCAGCAGCGACGGTTATGGGGGAGGCTACACCTTC

V gene: TRBV7-2
D gene: TRBD1
J gene: TRBJ2-7
clone size: NA
CDR3 protein: CASSSTPGQGVEF
CDR3 DNA: TGTGCCAGCAGCTCCACTCCAGGACAGGGAGTCGAATTC

V gene: TRBV6-5
D gene: NA
J gene: TRBJ2-5
clone size: NA
CDR3 protein: CASSYSIMETQYF
CDR3 DNA: TGTGCCAGCAGTTACTCGATAATGGAGACCCAGTACTTC

V gene: TRBV4-1
D gene: NA
J gene: TRBJ2-7
clone size: NA
CDR3 protein: CASSLRGGSGTYEQYF
CDR3 DNA: TGCGCCAGCAGTCTAAGAGGGGGGAGCGGAACCTACGAGCAGTACTTC

V gene: TRBV13
D gene: TRBD2
J gene: TRBJ2-7
clone size: NA
CDR3 protein: CASSLLGERETSREQYF
CDR3 DNA: TGTGCCAGCAGCCTACTGGGGGAGCGGGAAACCAGTCGCGAGCAGTACTTC

V gene: TRBV5-1
D gene: TRBD2
J gene: TRBJ2-7
clone size: once
CDR3 protein: CASRGTSGSPYEQYF
CDR3 DNA: TGCGCCAGCAGGGGGACTAGCGGGAGCCCCTACGAGCAGTACTTC

V gene: TRBV20-1
D gene: NA
J gene: TRBJ1-2
clone size: NA
CDR3 protein: CSSPGGYGYTF
CDR3 DNA: TGCAGCTCTCCCGGGGGCTATGGCTACACCTTC

V gene: TRBV25-1
D gene: TRBD2
J gene: TRBJ2-1
clone size: NA
CDR3 protein: CASSPGTLAGGYNEQFF
CDR3 DNA: TGTGCCAGCAGTCCCGGGACTCTAGCGGGTGGGTACAATGAGCAGTTCTTC

V gene: TRBV6-1
D gene: TRBD1
J gene: TRBJ1-5
clone size: NA
CDR3 protein: CASSGEQGSNQPQHF
CDR3 DNA: TGTGCCAGCAGTGGCGAACAGGGGTCTAATCAGCCCCAGCATTTT

V gene: TRBV27
D gene: NA
J gene: TRBJ2-7
clone size: NA
CDR3 protein: CASSFNEVGEQYF
CDR3 DNA: TGTGCCAGCAGTTTTAATGAGGTGGGCGAGCAGTACTTC

V gene: TRBV15
D gene: NA
J gene: TRBJ1-5
clone size: NA
CDR3 protein: CATSRVGYSNQPQHF
CDR3 DNA: TGTGCCACCAGCAGAGTTGGCTATAGCAATCAGCCCCAGCATTTT

V gene: TRBV11-2
D gene: NA
J gene: TRBJ1-1
clone size: NA
CDR3 protein: CASSGETGIEAFF
CDR3 DNA: TGTGCCAGCAGCGGAGAAACTGGGATTGAAGCTTTCTTT

V gene: TRBV9
D gene: NA
J gene: TRBJ2-3
clone size: NA
CDR3 protein: CASSVGGRSTDTQYF
CDR3 DNA: TGTGCCAGCAGCGTAGGGGGGCGAAGCACAGATACGCAGTATTTT

V gene: TRBV11-1
D gene: NA
J gene: TRBJ1-1
clone size: NA
CDR3 protein: CASTTGGQTTEAFF
CDR3 DNA: TGTGCCAGCACCACAGGCGGACAGACCACTGAAGCTTTCTTT

V gene: TRBV6-5
D gene: NA
J gene: TRBJ2-7
clone size: NA
CDR3 protein: CASSYSWGSYEQYF
CDR3 DNA: TGTGCCAGCAGTTACTCCTGGGGAAGCTACGAGCAGTACTTC

V gene: TRBV5-1
D gene: NA
J gene: TRBJ1-1
clone size: NA
CDR3 protein: CASSFRHLSTEAFF
CDR3 DNA: TGCGCCAGCAGTTTCCGACATCTAAGCACTGAAGCTTTCTTT

V gene: TRBV15
D gene: TRBD2
J gene: TRBJ2-7
clone size: NA
CDR3 protein: CATSRLAGPSLWDEQYF
CDR3 DNA: TGTGCCACCAGCAGACTAGCGGGCCCTTCCCTCTGGGACGAGCAGTACTTC

V gene: TRBV7-9
D gene: TRBD1
J gene: TRBJ1-1
clone size: NA
CDR3 protein: CASSGTGRMNTEAFF
CDR3 DNA: TGTGCCAGCAGCGGGACAGGGCGTATGAACACTGAAGCTTTCTTT

V gene: TRBV7-8
D gene: NA
J gene: TRBJ2-5
clone size: NA
CDR3 protein: CASSLVAGKEETQYF
CDR3 DNA: TGTGCCAGCAGCTTAGTCGCGGGGAAGGAAGAGACCCAGTACTTC

V gene: TRBV11-2
D gene: NA
J gene: TRBJ2-5
clone size: once
CDR3 protein: CASSLWFRQETQYF
CDR3 DNA: TGTGCCAGCAGCTTATGGTTTAGGCAGGAGACCCAGTACTTC

V gene: TRBV27
D gene: NA
J gene: TRBJ2-7
clone size: NA
CDR3 protein: CASSEVGSYEQYF
CDR3 DNA: TGTGCCAGCAGCGAGGTCGGCTCCTACGAGCAGTACTTC